The present TCR beta chain was sequenced within a study of Graves' ophthalmopathy and Graves' hyperthyroidism. Study observations and caveats: Among expanded thyroid clonotypes above 0.001 frequency, most also occurred in blood.

In germline, CDR1 is KGHSH, CDR2 LQKENI. This CDR3 contains 15 residues. This clonotype was counted between two and nine times. Its antigen remains unknown. The junction does not match germline at one end; this may be a read error. Thyroid ultrasound, orbital computed tomography, TRAb, serum thyroxine and clinical symptoms formed the basis of diagnosis. As the template, RNA transcripts were used to amplify TCR beta CDR3 regions. Investigators did first-round RT-PCR with HTBI primers, then second-round multiplex PCR. TCRdb re-derived calls from the multiplex PCR reads in MiXCR, one entry per CDR3 protein. This sample has hundreds of thousands of distinct CDR3 sequences, with approximately 15% found just once.

Sequencing used blood. The genes are TRBV18 and TRBJ1-1, with 7 bases that match TRBD1. The TCR sequence derives from a woman aged 25 to 45 with Graves' ophthalmopathy. The CDR3 DNA reads TGTGTCAGCTCACCTCTGGACAGGTTAAACACTGAAGCTTTCTTT. This codes for CVSSPLDRLNTEAFF.